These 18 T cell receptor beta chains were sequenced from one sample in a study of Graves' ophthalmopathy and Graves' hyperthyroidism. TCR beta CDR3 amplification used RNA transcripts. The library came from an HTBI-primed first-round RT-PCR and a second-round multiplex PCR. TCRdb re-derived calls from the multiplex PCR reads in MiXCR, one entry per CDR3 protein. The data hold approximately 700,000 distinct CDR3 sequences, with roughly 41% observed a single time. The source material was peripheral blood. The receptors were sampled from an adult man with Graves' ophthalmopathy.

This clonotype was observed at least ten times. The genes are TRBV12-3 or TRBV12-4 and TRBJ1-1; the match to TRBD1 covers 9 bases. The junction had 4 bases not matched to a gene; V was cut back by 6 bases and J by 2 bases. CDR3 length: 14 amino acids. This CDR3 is CASRGTGRNTEAFF. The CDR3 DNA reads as TGTGCCAGCAGAGGGACAGGGAGAAACACTGAAGCTTTCTTT.

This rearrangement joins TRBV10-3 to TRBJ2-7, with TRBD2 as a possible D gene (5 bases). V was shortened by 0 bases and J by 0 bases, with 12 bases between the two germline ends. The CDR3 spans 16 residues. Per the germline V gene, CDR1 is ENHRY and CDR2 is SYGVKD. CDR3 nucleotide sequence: TGTGCCATCAGTGAGTCGGGAGACATTGTCTCCTACGAGCAGTACTTC. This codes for CAISESGDIVSYEQYF.

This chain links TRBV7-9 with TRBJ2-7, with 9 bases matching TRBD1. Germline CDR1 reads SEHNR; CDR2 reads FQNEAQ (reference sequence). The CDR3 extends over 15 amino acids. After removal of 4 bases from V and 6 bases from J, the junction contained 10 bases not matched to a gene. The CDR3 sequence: CASSSTGTGRFEQYF. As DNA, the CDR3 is TGTGCCAGCAGCTCGACCGGGACAGGGAGGTTCGAGCAGTACTTC.

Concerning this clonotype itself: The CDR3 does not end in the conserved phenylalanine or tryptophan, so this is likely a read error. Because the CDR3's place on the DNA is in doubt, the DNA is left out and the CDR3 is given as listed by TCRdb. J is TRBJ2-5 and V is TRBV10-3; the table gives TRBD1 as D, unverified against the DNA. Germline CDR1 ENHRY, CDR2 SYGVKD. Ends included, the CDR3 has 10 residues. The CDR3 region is CAISVTGGNT.

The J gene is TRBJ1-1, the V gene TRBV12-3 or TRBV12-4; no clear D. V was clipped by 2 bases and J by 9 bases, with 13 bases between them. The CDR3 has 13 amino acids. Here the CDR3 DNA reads TGTGCCAGCAGTTTAACGGCAGCAACTAAAGCTTTCTTT. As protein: CASSLTAATKAFF.

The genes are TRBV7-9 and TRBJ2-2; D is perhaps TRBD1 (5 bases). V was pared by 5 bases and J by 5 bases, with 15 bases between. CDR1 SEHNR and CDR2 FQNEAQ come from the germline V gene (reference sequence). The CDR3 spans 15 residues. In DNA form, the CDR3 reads TGTGCCAGCAGCACCCAAGGGCAGGGAACCGGGGAGCTGTTTTTT. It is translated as CASSTQGQGTGELFF.

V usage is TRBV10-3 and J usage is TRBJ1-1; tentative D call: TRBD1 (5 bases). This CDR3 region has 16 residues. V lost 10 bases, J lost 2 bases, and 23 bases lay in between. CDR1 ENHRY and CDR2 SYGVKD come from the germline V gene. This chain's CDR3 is CASSLRGQGANTEAFF. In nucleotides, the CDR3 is TGTGCCAGCAGCCTGCGAGGCCAAGGGGCTAACACTGAAGCTTTCTTT.

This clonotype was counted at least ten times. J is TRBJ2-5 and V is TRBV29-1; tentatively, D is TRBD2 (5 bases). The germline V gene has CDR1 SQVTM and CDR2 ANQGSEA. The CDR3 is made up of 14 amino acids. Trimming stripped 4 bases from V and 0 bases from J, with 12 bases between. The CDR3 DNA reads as TGCAGCGTTGGGACTCTAAGCCACCAAGAGACCCAGTACTTC. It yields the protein CSVGTLSHQETQYF.

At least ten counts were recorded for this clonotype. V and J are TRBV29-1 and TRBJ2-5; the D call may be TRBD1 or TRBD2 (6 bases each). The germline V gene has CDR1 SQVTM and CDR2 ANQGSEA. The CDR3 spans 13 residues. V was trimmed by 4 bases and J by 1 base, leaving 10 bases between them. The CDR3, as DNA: TGCAGCGTTGGTCGGGGGCTCCAAGAGACCCAGTACTTC. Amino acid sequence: CSVGRGLQETQYF.

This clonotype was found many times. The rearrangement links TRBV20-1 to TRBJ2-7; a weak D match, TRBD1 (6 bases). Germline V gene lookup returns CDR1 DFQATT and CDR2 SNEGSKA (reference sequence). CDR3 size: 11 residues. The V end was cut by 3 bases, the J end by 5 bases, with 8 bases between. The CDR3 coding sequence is TGCAGTGCTAGGCAGGGGCACGAGCAGTACTTC. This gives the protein CSARQGHEQYF.

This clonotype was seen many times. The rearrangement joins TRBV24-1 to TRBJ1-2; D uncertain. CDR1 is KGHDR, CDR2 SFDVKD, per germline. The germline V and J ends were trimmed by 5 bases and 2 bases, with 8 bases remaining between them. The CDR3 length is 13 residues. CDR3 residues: CATSAQENYGYTF. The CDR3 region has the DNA TGTGCCACCAGTGCCCAGGAAAACTATGGCTACACCTTC.

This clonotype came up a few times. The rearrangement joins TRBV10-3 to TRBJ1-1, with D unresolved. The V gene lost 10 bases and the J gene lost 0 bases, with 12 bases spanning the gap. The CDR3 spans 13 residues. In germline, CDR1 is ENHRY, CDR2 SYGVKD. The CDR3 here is CATKKAVNTEAFF. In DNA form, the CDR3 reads TGTGCCACTAAGAAGGCCGTGAACACTGAAGCTTTCTTT.

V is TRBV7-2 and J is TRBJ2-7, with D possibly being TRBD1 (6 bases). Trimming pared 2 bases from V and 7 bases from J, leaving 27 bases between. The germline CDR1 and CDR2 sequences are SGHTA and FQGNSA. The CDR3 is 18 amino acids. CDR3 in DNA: TGTGCCAGCAGCTTATTTACAGAGTACGTGGGACAACCGTTTGAGCAGTACTTC. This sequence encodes CASSLFTEYVGQPFEQYF.

CDR3 DNA sequence: TGTGCTAGTGGTAACTGGGGGGTTGAAGCTTTCTTT. This gives the protein CASGNWGVEAFF. The V and J genes are TRBV12-5 and TRBJ1-1; possibly TRBD1 for D (5 bases). The CDR3 is 12 amino acids. CDR1 and CDR2 from the germline V gene are LGHNT and FRNRAP. V was trimmed by 5 bases and J by 7 bases, leaving 11 bases between them.

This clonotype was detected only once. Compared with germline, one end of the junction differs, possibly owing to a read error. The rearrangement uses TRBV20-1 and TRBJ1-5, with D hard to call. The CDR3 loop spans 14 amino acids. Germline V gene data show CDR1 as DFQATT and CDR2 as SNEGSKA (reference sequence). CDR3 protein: CNAAPRGVDQPQHF. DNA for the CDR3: TGCAATGCTGCCCCTCGGGGAGTTGATCAGCCCCAGCATTTT.

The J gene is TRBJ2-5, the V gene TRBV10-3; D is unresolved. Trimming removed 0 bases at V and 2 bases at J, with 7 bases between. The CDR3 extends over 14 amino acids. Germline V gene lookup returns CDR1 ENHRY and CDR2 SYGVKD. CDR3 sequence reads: CAISESKVQETQYF. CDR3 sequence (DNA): TGTGCCATCAGTGAGTCGAAGGTACAAGAGACCCAGTACTTC.

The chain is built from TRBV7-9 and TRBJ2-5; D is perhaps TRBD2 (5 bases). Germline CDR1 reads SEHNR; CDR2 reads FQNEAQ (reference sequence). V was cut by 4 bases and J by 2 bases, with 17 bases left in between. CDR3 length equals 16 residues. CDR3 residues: CASSWWRTGFQETQYF. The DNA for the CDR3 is TGTGCCAGCAGCTGGTGGAGGACTGGTTTTCAAGAGACCCAGTACTTC.

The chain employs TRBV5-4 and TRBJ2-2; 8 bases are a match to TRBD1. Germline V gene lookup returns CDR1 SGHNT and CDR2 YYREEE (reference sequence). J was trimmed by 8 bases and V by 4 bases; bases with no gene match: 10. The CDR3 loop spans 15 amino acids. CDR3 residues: CASSLRTGQGGELFF. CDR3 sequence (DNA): TGTGCCAGCAGCCTTCGGACAGGGCAGGGGGGGGAGCTGTTTTTT.